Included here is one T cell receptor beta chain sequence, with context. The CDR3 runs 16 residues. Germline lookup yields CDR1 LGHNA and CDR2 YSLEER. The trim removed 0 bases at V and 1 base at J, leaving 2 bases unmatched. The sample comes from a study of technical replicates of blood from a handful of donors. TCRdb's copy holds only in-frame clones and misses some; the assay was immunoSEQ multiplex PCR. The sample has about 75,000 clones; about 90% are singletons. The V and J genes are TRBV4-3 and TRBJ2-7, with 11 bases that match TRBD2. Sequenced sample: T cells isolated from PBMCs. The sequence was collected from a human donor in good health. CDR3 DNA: TGCGCCAGCAGCCAAGAAGGGACTAGCGGATCCTACGAGCAGTACTTC. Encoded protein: CASSQEGTSGSYEQYF.